The 20 T cell receptor beta chains reported below all come from one sample, sequenced in a study of shared clonotypes between healthy human individuals. This table comes from immunoSEQ multiplex PCR, and its TCRdb copy is limited to in-frame clones, with some not included. The table shows roughly 490,000 clones, with 76% occurring only once. Material: PBMCs. The source is a woman aged 40-49 years in good health. Some clones in this sample may be carry-over from other donors' samples.

The V call is TRBV10-3, the J call TRBJ2-7, with 8 positions matching TRBD2. V gave up 4 bases and J gave up 3 bases; unmatched junction bases: 17. Germline V gene data show CDR1 as ENHRY and CDR2 as SYGVKD. The CDR3 covers 18 residues. In nucleotides, the CDR3 is TGTGCCATCAGTGTTCCGAGATCTCCCGGGACTAGAGGCTACGAGCAGTACTTC. Its translation: CAISVPRSPGTRGYEQYF.

A remark on this clone: A much bigger clone sits one base away, suggesting this may be a read error. Other DNA sequences in the sample encode the same CDR3. The chain employs TRBV5-4 and TRBJ2-5; D ambiguous. Looked up from germline, CDR1 is SGHNT and CDR2 is YYREEE (reference sequence). The V end was cut by 2 bases, the J end by 5 bases, with 4 bases between. This CDR3 contains 11 residues. CDR3 residues: CASSFGETQYF. The CDR3 DNA reads TGTGCCAGCAGCTTTGGGGAGACCCAGTACTTC.

This clone was detected a few times. The chain carries TRBV5-1 and TRBJ2-2; D is unresolved. The V end was cut by 0 bases, the J end by 1 base, with 10 bases between. CDR1 is SGHRS and CDR2 is YFSETQ in the germline V gene. The CDR3 consists of 16 residues. As DNA, the CDR3 is TGCGCCAGCAGCTTGGAGCTCTTGGTGAACACCGGGGAGCTGTTTTTT. It specifies CASSLELLVNTGELFF.

This rearrangement joins TRBV5-1 to TRBJ2-6, with D unresolved. CDR1 is SGHRS, CDR2 YFSETQ, per germline. V was pared by 5 bases and J by 4 bases, with 13 bases between. There are 15 residues in the CDR3. As DNA, the CDR3 is TGCGCCAGCAGGTTTGGGCTTTTAGGGGCCAACGTCCTGACTTTC. Translation: CASRFGLLGANVLTF.

With regard to this clone: A far larger clone differs by one base, so this is likely a read error. The V and J genes are TRBV30 and TRBJ1-1, with D maybe TRBD1 (6 bases). This CDR3 comprises 13 residues. The germline gives CDR1 GTSNPN, CDR2 SVGIG (reference sequence). CDR3 DNA sequence: TGTGCCTGGAGTGTTCGCTGGGACACCGAAGCTTCCTTT. It translates to CAWSVRWDTEASF.

This chain connects TRBV6-1 to TRBJ2-6; D ambiguous. Germline V gene lookup returns CDR1 MNHNS and CDR2 SASEGT. The CDR3 totals 13 residues. V lost 3 bases and J 5 bases, leaving 5 bases between the germline ends. The CDR3 sequence is CASSDPRANVLTF. DNA of the CDR3: TGTGCCAGCAGTGACCCTAGGGCCAACGTCCTGACTTTC.

J is TRBJ2-5 and V is TRBV6-6, with 14 nucleotides matching TRBD2. The CDR3 runs 15 residues. Germline-derived CDR1 and CDR2 are MNHNY and SVGAGI (reference sequence). V lost 2 bases and J lost 13; bases outside the gene matches: 9. The CDR3, as DNA: TGTGCCAGCAGTTACGGCGAGACTAGCGGGAGGGGGGGGTACTTC. Protein: CASSYGETSGRGGYF.

V is TRBV19 and J is TRBJ1-1; no firm D call. Trimming stripped 6 bases from V and 5 bases from J, with 13 bases between. Germline CDR1 reads LNHDA; CDR2 reads SQIVND (reference sequence). The CDR3 extends over 13 amino acids. Here the CDR3 DNA reads TGTGCCAGTAGCCCCTCTAGTGTAACTGAAGCTTTCTTT. Translated, it gives CASSPSSVTEAFF.

About this clone itself: A far larger clone is one base from this, pointing to a likely read error. This chain connects TRBV11-2 to TRBJ1-1; tentatively, D is TRBD1 (6 bases). The CDR3 length is 14 residues. Looked up from germline, CDR1 is SGHAT and CDR2 is FQNNGV. For the CDR3, the DNA is TGTGCCAGCAGCCGATGGACAGAGAACGCTGAAGCTTTCTTT. As protein: CASSRWTENAEAFF.

This clone was observed once. This rearrangement joins TRBV5-4 to TRBJ2-1; 8 bases line up with TRBD2. The V gene end was trimmed by 4 bases and the J gene end by 6 bases; junction bases not matched to a gene: 12. This CDR3 is 16 amino acids long. From germline, CDR1 is SGHNT and CDR2 YYREEE (reference sequence). In DNA, the CDR3 is TGTGCCAGCAGCCCCGCCCGAGCGGGAGACCGCAATGAGCAGTTCTTC. Protein sequence: CASSPARAGDRNEQFF.

The J gene is TRBJ2-7, the V gene TRBV6-1; 7 bases map to TRBD2. This CDR3 is built from 11 residues. The germline gives CDR1 MNHNS, CDR2 SASEGT. The V gene end was trimmed by 3 bases and the J gene end by 7 bases; junction bases not matched to a gene: 0. In DNA, the CDR3 is TGTGCCAGCAGTGAGGGGGGGGAGCAGTACTTC. It encodes CASSEGGEQYF.

This chain connects TRBV19 to TRBJ1-5, with D perhaps matching TRBD1 (6 bases). The CDR3 is 14 residues long. The germline V gene encodes CDR1 LNHDA and CDR2 SQIVND (reference sequence). The V gene lost 3 bases and the J gene lost 5 bases, with 11 bases spanning the gap. The CDR3 loop reads CASSIGQFDQPQHF. In DNA form, the CDR3 reads TGTGCCAGTAGTATCGGACAGTTCGATCAGCCCCAGCATTTT.

The V gene is TRBV7-3, the J gene TRBJ2-1, with 9 bases matching TRBD2. The CDR3 sequence is 14 residues long. Germline V lookup: CDR1 SGHTA, CDR2 FQGTGA. V lost 0 bases and J lost 8; bases outside the gene matches: 2. CDR3 amino acids: CASSLTSGSHEQFF. The DNA of the CDR3 is TGTGCCAGCAGCTTAACTAGCGGGAGCCATGAGCAGTTCTTC.

The chain joins TRBV27 to TRBJ1-2; D may be TRBD1 (6 bases). The ends were cut back, 2 bases at V and 4 bases at J, with 14 bases in the middle. Germline-derived CDR1 and CDR2 are MNHEY and SMNVEV (reference sequence). The CDR3 covers 15 residues. The CDR3 loop reads CASSLTRGAGYGYTF. For the CDR3, the DNA is TGTGCCAGCAGTTTAACTCGGGGGGCAGGCTATGGCTACACCTTC.

This clone was detected only a few times. This same CDR3 is encoded by further DNA sequences in the sample. The CDR3 is CASSLAEAGGTDTQYF. The CDR3 DNA reads as TGTGCCAGCAGCTTAGCGGAAGCGGGAGGCACAGATACGCAGTATTTT. The chain carries TRBV7-6 and TRBJ2-3, with 8 positions matching TRBD2. The CDR3 consists of 16 residues. Per germline, CDR1 SGHVS and CDR2 FNYEAQ. The V segment lost 0 bases and the J segment 1 base; nucleotides outside the gene matches: 3.

The V gene is TRBV7-9, the J gene TRBJ1-3; no firm D call. V was shortened by 1 base and J by 0 bases, with 1 base between the two germline ends. The CDR3 is 13 residues long. Germline values: CDR1 SEHNR, CDR2 FQNEAQ (reference sequence). Here the CDR3 DNA reads TGTGCCAGCAGCTTAGGCTCTGGAAACACCATATATTTT. Translation: CASSLGSGNTIYF.

V and J are TRBV4-2 and TRBJ2-7, with 9 bases lining up with TRBD1. The CDR3 contains 15 residues. CDR1 LGHNA and CDR2 YNFKEQ come from the germline V gene. V gave up 4 bases and J gave up 0 bases; unmatched junction bases: 4. The CDR3 coding sequence is TGTGCCAGCAGCCCATGGACAGGGGACTCCTACGAGCAGTACTTC. It specifies CASSPWTGDSYEQYF.

This clone was seen a handful of times. With only one base between it and a far larger clone, this is likely a read error. The chain is built from TRBV2 and TRBJ2-7, with D hard to call. This CDR3 has 10 residues. The V gene lost 3 bases and the J gene lost 9 bases, with 6 bases spanning the gap. Germline loops: CDR1 SNHLY, CDR2 FYNNEI. CDR3 sequence reads: CASSEARQYF. The CDR3 DNA is TGTGCCAGCAGTGAGGCGAGGCAGTACTTC.

The rearrangement links TRBV5-4 to TRBJ2-7, with TRBD2 identical over 8 bases. The CDR3 is 15 residues long. Losses at the gene ends were 0 bases for V and 0 bases for J; bases not matched to a gene: 2. Germline V gene sequence: CDR1 SGHNT, CDR2 YYREEE (reference sequence). CDR3 nucleotide sequence: TGTGCCAGCAGCTTGGGACTAGCGAGCTCCTACGAGCAGTACTTC. Encoded protein: CASSLGLASSYEQYF.

The rearrangement uses TRBV20-1 and TRBJ2-7, with TRBD1 identical over 10 bases. The trim removed 5 bases at V and 6 bases at J, leaving 1 base unmatched. The CDR3 sequence is 11 residues long. CDR1 is DFQATT and CDR2 is SNEGSKA in the germline V gene (reference sequence). The CDR3 nucleotides read TGCAGTGCTGGACAGGGGGGCGAGCAGTACTTC. It is translated as CSAGQGGEQYF.